This is a list of T cell receptor beta chains from one sample in a study of persistence of HIV-infected CD4 T cells. For these receptors, no antigen is known. The assay was immunoSEQ multiplex PCR, and TCRdb's table has in-frame clones only and misses some. The data hold 30,000 or so clones, with roughly 82% observed a single time. Specimen: CD4+ T cells sorted from PBMCs after approximately 20-hour stimulation, collected from a patient who received antiretroviral therapy. These receptors all come from an adult woman with HIV who was CMV-seropositive. The conserved cysteine and the conserved F or W are not part of the CDR3 here. Each record gives: D gene, V gene, CDR3 length, J gene, CDR3 protein. The D gene is left open where the match is weak.

>-|TRBV30|11|TRBJ1-3
AYDRSGGNTIY
>-|TRBV9|15|TRBJ2-2
ASSVGAAVPVTGELF
>-|TRBV19|14|TRBJ2-3
ASRLEGTDPTDTQY
>-|TRBV19|14|TRBJ2-1
ASSIHRGGGGDEQF
>TRBD1|TRBV7-2|13|TRBJ1-5
ASSLGQGNLRPQH
>-|TRBV3-1/TRBV3-2|13|TRBJ1-2
ASSQDVPGIYGYT
>-|TRBV2|10|TRBJ1-1
ASSEWQFEAF
>-|TRBV6-2/TRBV6-3|13|TRBJ2-5
ASSSYDSSGGTQY
>TRBD2|TRBV5-1|12|TRBJ2-1
ASSSSGRKGEQF
>TRBD1|TRBV7-3|13|TRBJ2-1
ASSSPGQGYNEQF
>-|TRBV5-1|12|TRBJ2-5
ASSLAAYQETQY
>TRBD1|TRBV5-1|13|TRBJ1-2
ASSPRGVGSYGYT
>-|TRBV27|11|TRBJ1-5
ASSRTRDQPQH
>TRBD2|TRBV4-3|18|TRBJ2-3
ASSQDLASGGRTSTDTQY
>TRBD2|TRBV7-6|15|TRBJ2-7
ASSLGPTSGATYEQY
>-|TRBV6-1|11|TRBJ1-2
ASSENRPYGYT
>-|TRBV28|12|TRBJ1-3
ASGGGEAGNTIY
>-|TRBV18|11|TRBJ2-1
ASSPRRDGEQF
>-|TRBV20-1|11|TRBJ1-4
SASFREDEKLF
>-|TRBV6-1|12|TRBJ1-1
ASSEFRGNTEAF
>-|TRBV7-9|12|TRBJ2-7
ASSLHSQSYEQY
>-|TRBV15|13|TRBJ2-7
ATSRDLVGSYEQY